One and the same sample provided the 19 T cell receptor beta chains below, sequenced in a study of T-cell memory formation after mild COVID-19. MiXCR, applied by TCRdb to the 5' RACE reads, yields one record per CDR3 protein. The repertoire includes almost 350,000 distinct CDR3 sequences, under 25% of them detected once, and roughly a fifth sits in the top ten. Input material: PBMCs or a T cell subset sorted from them (not recorded which). These receptors came from a young man who had mild COVID-19 (a few samples of this study predate the infection). Cell type and time point are not known.

This clonotype has only one observation. This rearrangement joins TRBV6-1 to TRBJ2-1; D gene uncertain. CDR3 length: 11 amino acids. Germline V gene sequence: CDR1 MNHNS, CDR2 SASEGT. V was shortened by 2 bases and J by 7 bases, with 3 bases between the two germline ends. The CDR3 loop is CASSEPNEQFF. CDR3 nucleotide sequence: TGTGCCAGCAGTGAACCGAATGAGCAGTTCTTC.

This clonotype was picked up a small number of times. This chain connects TRBV7-6 to TRBJ1-2, with D uncertain. Germline V gives CDR1 SGHVS, CDR2 FNYEAQ. V lost 0 bases, J lost 8 bases, and 13 bases lay in between. The CDR3 is 14 amino acids. CDR3 in DNA: TGTGCCAGCAGCTTAGCGCGGGGTTCGGAGGGCTACACCTTC. Protein: CASSLARGSEGYTF. The full variable domain, in which reference TRBV7-6 and TRBJ1-2 provide the parts outside the CDR3, is GAGVSQSPRYKVTKRGQDVALRCDPISGHVSLYWYRQALGQGPEFLTYFNYEAQQDKSGLPNDRFSAERPEGSISTLTIQRTEQRDSAMYRCASSLARGSEGYTFGSGTRLTVV.

This clonotype was counted only a few times. The V and J genes are TRBV12-3 or TRBV12-4 and TRBJ1-2, with TRBD1 matching 10 bases. There are 14 residues in the CDR3. The junction had 7 bases not matched to a gene; V was cut back by 5 bases and J by 7 bases. The CDR3 protein is CASSLGQGEVGYTF. The CDR3 bases are TGTGCCAGCAGTCTAGGACAGGGGGAGGTTGGCTACACCTTC.

The chain has TRBV7-9 and TRBJ2-5; no firm D call. Trimming left V 2 bases short and J 1 base short, with 14 bases between. CDR3 size: 16 residues. CDR1 is SEHNR, CDR2 FQNEAQ, per germline (reference sequence). The CDR3 bases are TGTGCCAGCAGCTTACTCACGTTGGCTAGCCAAGAGACCCAGTACTTC. Its protein is CASSLLTLASQETQYF.

V and J are TRBV5-1 and TRBJ1-6, with a weak D call TRBD1 (6 bases). Germline CDR1 and CDR2: SGHRS and YFSETQ. The CDR3 is 14 amino acids. V lost 3 bases and J lost 9, with 13 bases in between. CDR3 DNA sequence: TGCGCCAGCAGCTCACAGGGTCGTCCTTCACCCCTCCACTTT. Translated, it gives CASSSQGRPSPLHF.

This chain links TRBV5-1 with TRBJ1-6; no definite D call. Germline-derived CDR1 and CDR2 are SGHRS and YFSETQ. CDR3 length: 15 amino acids. The ends were cut back, 0 bases at V and 6 bases at J, with 10 bases in the middle. The CDR3 sequence: CASSLATGSNSPLHF. In DNA form, the CDR3 reads TGCGCCAGCAGCTTGGCCACGGGTAGTAATTCACCCCTCCACTTT.

The table lists this clonotype with a few counts. The chain couples TRBV7-9 to TRBJ1-1; 8 bases are a match to TRBD1. The CDR3 has 13 residues. Germline CDR1 is SEHNR and CDR2 is FQNEAQ (reference sequence). Trimming at V came to 2 bases and at J to 5 bases, leaving 1 base not matched to a gene. The CDR3 nucleotides are TGTGCCAGCAGCTTACAGGGGGCTACTGAAGCTTTCTTT. Its translation: CASSLQGATEAFF.

This clonotype occurred a few times. The chain links TRBV20-1 to TRBJ1-2; no clear D gene. Germline lookup yields CDR1 DFQATT and CDR2 SNEGSKA (reference sequence). The CDR3 spans 14 residues. The ends were cut back, 7 bases at V and 2 bases at J, with 17 bases in the middle. The CDR3 nucleotides read TGCAGTGTTAATGGGCAGCCACCAAACTATGGCTACACCTTC. The encoded protein is CSVNGQPPNYGYTF.

This chain links TRBV20-1 with TRBJ2-2; 7 bases fit TRBD2. The CDR3 totals 13 residues. The V gene's germline CDR1 is DFQATT and CDR2 SNEGSKA (reference sequence). With 3 bases clipped from V and 5 bases from J, the junction kept 3 bases outside the gene matches. As DNA, the CDR3 is TGCAGTGCTAGCTGGGGAGGGACCGGGGAGCTGTTTTTT. This translates into CSASWGGTGELFF.

The chain uses TRBV18 and TRBJ2-2; 7 positions agree with TRBD1. The CDR3 loop spans 14 amino acids. Germline CDR1 KGHSH, CDR2 LQKENI. Unmatched junction bases numbered 10, after V lost 5 bases and J lost 10 bases. The DNA for the CDR3 is TGTGCCAGCTCATTTACCGGGACAGAGGAGGAGCTGTTTTTT. Protein product: CASSFTGTEEELFF. The whole variable domain, filled in from reference TRBV18 and TRBJ2-2, reads NAGVMQNPRHLVRRRGQEARLRCSPMKGHSHVYWYRQLPEEGLKFMVYLQKENIIDESGMPKERFSAEFPKEGPSILRIQQVVRGDSAAYFCASSFTGTEEELFFGEGSRLTVL.

This clonotype was found a few times. This chain joins TRBV6-2 or TRBV6-3 and TRBJ1-5, with a possible D match to TRBD1 (6 bases). CDR1 is MNHEY, CDR2 SVGEGT, per germline. The V gene lost 6 bases and the J gene lost 3 bases, with 12 bases spanning the gap. The CDR3 contains 14 residues. DNA of the CDR3: TGTGCCAGCAGACCGGGACACTTCAATCAGCCCCAGCATTTT. Translated, it gives CASRPGHFNQPQHF.

This clonotype was detected many times. This chain links TRBV5-1 with TRBJ2-7; D is ambiguous. V lost 4 bases to trimming and J lost 2 bases, with 16 bases between them. The length of the CDR3 is 15 residues. Germline-derived CDR1 and CDR2 are SGHRS and YFSETQ. The CDR3 DNA reads as TGCGCCAGCAGCCTTCAAGGGTATGGCCCCTACGAGCAGTACTTC. Its translation is CASSLQGYGPYEQYF.

V usage is TRBV7-6 and J usage is TRBJ2-1; 12 nucleotides match TRBD2. CDR3 length: 14 amino acids. Germline CDR1 is SGHVS and CDR2 is FNYEAQ. The J segment lost 12 bases and the V segment lost 1 base, leaving 4 bases of the junction unmatched. The CDR3 sequence is CASSLGTSGTRQFF. Here the CDR3 DNA reads TGTGCCAGCAGCTTAGGGACTAGCGGGACTAGGCAGTTCTTC.

This chain uses TRBV7-3 with TRBJ2-1; D perhaps matches TRBD1 (5 bases). Germline V CDR1 and CDR2: SGHTA, FQGTGA. Deletions cut 6 bases from V and 5 bases from J, with 11 bases between. This CDR3 is 13 amino acids long. CDR3 protein: CASSSQGDNEQFF. The CDR3 DNA reads as TGTGCCAGCAGTTCCCAGGGTGACAATGAGCAGTTCTTC. Variable domain in full (rest from reference TRBV7-3 and TRBJ2-1): GAGVSQTPSNKVTEKGKYVELRCDPISGHTALYWYRQSLGQGPEFLIYFQGTGAADDSGLPNDRFFAVRPEGSVSTLKIQRTERGDSAVYLCASSSQGDNEQFFGPGTRLTVL.

The J gene is TRBJ1-1, the V gene TRBV7-9, with D tentatively TRBD1 (6 bases). Germline CDR1 SEHNR, CDR2 FQNEAQ (reference sequence). With 6 bases removed from V and 5 bases from J, the gap between germline ends came to 10 bases. The CDR3 spans 12 residues. The CDR3 bases are TGTGCCAGCAGACACAGGGAGACTGAAGCTTTCTTT. This gives the protein CASRHRETEAFF.

This clonotype was detected only a few times. The chain uses TRBV20-1 and TRBJ2-7, with D possibly matching TRBD1 (6 bases). CDR1 DFQATT and CDR2 SNEGSKA come from the germline V gene (reference sequence). This CDR3 is built from 15 residues. The germline V and J ends were trimmed by 3 bases and 0 bases, with 15 bases remaining between them. The CDR3 spells CSASGEGTSSYEQYV. The CDR3 region has the DNA TGCAGTGCTAGTGGAGAGGGGACAAGCTCCTACGAGCAGTACGTC.

The rearrangement joins TRBV6-5 to TRBJ2-7; D remains unclear. The CDR3 sequence is 15 residues long. Germline V gives CDR1 MNHEY, CDR2 SVGAGI. The ends were cut back, 0 bases at V and 3 bases at J, with 12 bases in the middle. Here the CDR3 reads CASSYSTNGLYEQYV. CDR3 nucleotide sequence: TGTGCCAGCAGTTACTCTACCAACGGCCTCTACGAGCAGTACGTC.

This clonotype came up a few times. The chain has TRBV5-1 and TRBJ2-3; D call uncertain. The germline V gene encodes CDR1 SGHRS and CDR2 YFSETQ. There are 12 residues in the CDR3. Trimming removed 4 bases from V and 6 bases from J, with 9 bases in between. The CDR3 DNA reads as TGCGCCAGCAGCCAGATGTGGGATACGCAGTATTTT. Protein: CASSQMWDTQYF.

This clonotype showed up just once. DNA for the CDR3: TGTGCCAGCAGCTTAACGCGGGAGACGGAGACCCAGTACTTC. Protein product: CASSLTRETETQYF. The rearrangement joins TRBV7-3 to TRBJ2-5; 7 nucleotides match TRBD2. Looked up from germline, CDR1 is SGHTA and CDR2 is FQGTGA. The trim removed 0 bases at V and 5 bases at J, leaving 3 bases unmatched. The CDR3 is 14 amino acids.